This TCR beta chain was sequenced for a study of OX40 agonist ivuxolimab in advanced cancers. The data were produced by immunoSEQ multiplex PCR, yet TCRdb's version contains in-frame clones alone and is incomplete. The sample yields some 52,000 clones, approximately 88% seen once. CDR3 size: 15 residues. Per the germline V gene, CDR1 is SEHNR and CDR2 is FQNEAQ (reference sequence). On this clone itself: At one of its ends the junction is not consistent with the germline gene, which may arise from a read error.

The chain carries TRBV7-9 and TRBJ1-2; TRBD1 aligns across 7 bases. This receptor was taken from an adult with an advanced solid tumor such as melanoma, head and neck, liver or kidney cancer. Sequencing was performed on CD4+ or CD8+ T cells sorted from blood, taken in a trial of the OX40 agonist ivuxolimab. CDR3 sequence (DNA): TGTGTCAGCAGCTCCCTGGAAGGGGGCGTATATGGCTACACCTTC. Its translation: CVSSSLEGGVYGYTF.